In its sample, the clone carrying this TCR beta chain was seen a few times. The antigen is unknown. The CDR3 contains 12 residues. The germline V and J ends were trimmed by 7 bases and 6 bases, with 10 bases remaining between them. CDR1 and CDR2 from the germline V gene are MNHNS and SASEGT. The source of the sample is a study of beta chain features in type 1 diabetes. Study-wide findings and caveats: The similarity of naive, central memory and Treg TCRB repertoires appeared greater among patients than among healthy donors. Moderate yet significant TCRB CDR3 shortening was seen in Type 1 diabetes patients in all four CD4+ subsets.

Reverse transcribing all isolated RNA meant expressed TCRB transcripts were sequenced. The average output of naive, central memory and regulatory T cell samples was 3 million to 4 million reads. The data were produced by immunoSEQ multiplex PCR, yet TCRdb's version contains in-frame clones alone and is incomplete. The sample yields around 260,000 clones, 24% seen once. The sequenced sample consisted of naive CD4+ T cells from blood. The TCR sequence derives from a woman aged 25-40 years with type 1 diabetes. The V call is TRBV6-1, the J call TRBJ1-5, with D uncertain. DNA for the CDR3: TGTGCCAGCAAAGCCACGGTTCAGCCCCAGCATTTT. It encodes CASKATVQPQHF.